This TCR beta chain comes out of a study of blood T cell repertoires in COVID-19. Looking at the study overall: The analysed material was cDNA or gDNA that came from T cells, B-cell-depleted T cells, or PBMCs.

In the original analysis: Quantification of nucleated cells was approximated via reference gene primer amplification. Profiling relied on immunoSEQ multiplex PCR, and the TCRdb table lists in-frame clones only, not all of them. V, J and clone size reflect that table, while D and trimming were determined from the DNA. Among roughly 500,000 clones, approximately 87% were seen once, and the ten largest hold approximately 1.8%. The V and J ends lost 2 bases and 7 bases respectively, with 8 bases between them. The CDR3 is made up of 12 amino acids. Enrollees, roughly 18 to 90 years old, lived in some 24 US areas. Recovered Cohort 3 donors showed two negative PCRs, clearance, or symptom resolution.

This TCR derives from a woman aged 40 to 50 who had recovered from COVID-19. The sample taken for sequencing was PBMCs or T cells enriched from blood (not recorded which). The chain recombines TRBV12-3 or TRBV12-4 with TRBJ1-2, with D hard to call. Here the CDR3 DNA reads TGTGCCAGCAGTTTATCGGGGAGTGGCTACACCTTC. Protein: CASSLSGSGYTF.